The TCR beta chain described here comes from a study of T cell responses to AZD1222 COVID-19 vaccine. Per germline, CDR1 SGHDT and CDR2 YYEEEE. Trimming at V came to 4 bases and at J to 1 base, leaving 5 bases not matched to a gene. This CDR3 is 15 amino acids long. The method was immunoSEQ multiplex PCR; TCRdb's version includes in-frame clones alone and lacks a portion of them. The sample yields about 150,000 clones, about 88% seen once. This chain connects TRBV5-6 to TRBJ1-3; 7 nucleotides agree with TRBD1. This sample comprised peripheral blood, obtained after recovery from COVID-19. The receptor comes from an adult who had recovered from COVID-19. For the CDR3, the DNA is TGTGCCAGCAGCCGACAGGGTTGGTCTGGAAACACCATATATTTT. This encodes CASSRQGWSGNTIYF.